This TCR beta chain was found in a study of shared clonotypes between healthy human individuals. Study observations and caveats: Some clonotypes were shared by all four sorted-subset donors, while others were not shared. The non-shared ones had lower generation probabilities than the shared ones.

This clone was recorded only once. Its matching antigen is unknown. Sequenced by immunoSEQ multiplex PCR; TCRdb stores in-frame clones only, minus some. The table has around 1.4 million clones, approximately 98.5% seen once. The CDR3 runs 15 residues. Germline CDR1 SNHLY, CDR2 FYNNEI. Trimming took 6 bases from V and 3 from J, leaving 18 bases between them. The TCR sequence derives from a man aged 25 to 40 in good health. The sample was naive CD4+ T cells sorted from blood. This sample's subset: CD45RA+ positively selected. This chain connects TRBV2 to TRBJ2-7; D call uncertain. The chain's CDR3 is CASRVGPVEFYEQYF. CDR3 sequence (DNA): TGTGCCAGCAGGGTCGGACCTGTGGAATTCTACGAGCAGTACTTC.